This is a list of T cell receptor beta chains from one sample in a study of T cells in Graves' hyperthyroidism and ophthalmopathy. TCRdb analysed the multiplex PCR reads with MiXCR anew, one entry per CDR3 protein. The table lists around 700,000 distinct CDR3 sequences, around 20% of them singletons. Sequencing was performed on blood. These receptors all come from a woman in her forties or fifties with Graves' hyperthyroidism that later progressed to Graves' ophthalmopathy. CDR3s include the opening cysteine and the closing phenylalanine or tryptophan. D genes are given only for firm matches. Expanded clones are given a class, and other clones once, few, many or no size at all.

size | J | V | D | CDR3 | DNA
NA | TRBJ1-5 | TRBV27 | TRBD1 | CASSLQGGGNQPQHF | TGTGCCAGCAGTTTACAGGGGGGCGGCAATCAGCCCCAGCATTTT
many | TRBJ2-5 | TRBV7-9 | TRBD2 | CASSFSGGAQETQYF | TGTGCCAGCAGCTTTAGCGGGGGAGCACAAGAGACCCAGTACTTC
NA | TRBJ2-7 | TRBV20-1 | NA | CSARRESGLYEQYF | TGCAGTGCTAGAAGGGAGAGTGGTCTCTACGAGCAGTACTTC
many | TRBJ2-5 | TRBV2 | NA | CASSRGTGQETQYF | TGTGCCAGCAGTCGGGGAACAGGCCAAGAGACCCAGTACTTC
NA | TRBJ2-1 | TRBV27 | TRBD2 | CASSFGSGGGNEQFF | TGTGCCAGCAGTTTCGGTAGCGGGGGGGGGAATGAGCAGTTCTTC
many | TRBJ2-3 | TRBV5-8 | NA | CASSFPGAQYF | TGTGCCAGCAGCTTCCCTGGCGCGCAGTATTTT
few | TRBJ2-3 | TRBV29-1 | NA | CSVEDWSTDTQYF | TGCAGCGTTGAGGACTGGAGCACAGATACGCAGTATTTT
NA | TRBJ1-5 | TRBV9 | NA | CASSVDAGDQPQHF | TGTGCCAGCAGCGTAGATGCAGGGGATCAGCCCCAGCATTTT
NA | TRBJ1-6 | TRBV6-1 | NA | CASSEEAPYNSPLHF | TGTGCCAGCAGTGAAGAGGCCCCCTATAATTCACCCCTCCACTTT
many | TRBJ2-2 | TRBV5-1 | NA | CASSPHLNTGELFF | TGCGCCAGCAGCCCGCACTTGAACACCGGGGAGCTGTTTTTT
NA | TRBJ1-5 | TRBV4-1 | NA | CASSAGHWGIGGNQPQHF | TGCGCCAGCAGCGCCGGACACTGGGGCATCGGGGGCAATCAGCCCCAGCATTTT
many | TRBJ2-5 | TRBV3-1 | NA | CASSQIAATQETQYF | TGTGCCAGCAGCCAGATCGCGGCTACCCAAGAGACCCAGTACTTC
many | TRBJ1-5 | TRBV2 | NA | CASSGRNSNQPQHF | TGTGCCAGCAGTGGGCGGAATAGCAATCAGCCCCAGCATTTT
many | TRBJ1-1 | TRBV27 | TRBD1 | CASSSPQGGNTEAFF | TGTGCCAGCAGTTCACCACAGGGGGGGAACACTGAAGCTTTCTTT
NA | TRBJ1-2 | TRBV5-6 | NA | CASSFEGGYGYTF | TGTGCCAGCAGCTTTGAAGGGGGCTATGGCTACACCTTC
few | TRBJ1-2 | TRBV2 | NA | CASRLNRESEYTF | TGTGCCAGCAGGTTAAACAGGGAAAGCGAGTACACCTTC
NA | TRBJ1-2 | TRBV4-3 | NA | CASSQDRFTPNYGYTF | TGCGCCAGCAGCCAAGATAGGTTCACACCTAACTATGGCTACACCTTC
few | TRBJ1-2 | TRBV6-1 | NA | CASSEALEDIYGYTF | TGTGCCAGCAGTGAAGCACTTGAGGATATCTATGGCTACACCTTC
NA | TRBJ2-1 | TRBV19 | NA | CASSTRGEQFF | TGTGCCAGTAGTACGAGGGGTGAGCAGTTCTTC
few | TRBJ2-7 | TRBV12-3/TRBV12-4 | NA | CASQPGAEYEQYF | TGTGCCAGCCAACCTGGGGCCGAGTACGAGCAGTACTTC
NA | TRBJ2-1 | TRBV20-1 | TRBD2 | CSASGGVIYNEQFF | TGCAGTGCTAGCGGGGGGGTGATCTACAATGAGCAGTTCTTC
NA | TRBJ1-2 | TRBV2 | TRBD1 | CASSEDRGAGYTF | TGTGCCAGCAGTGAAGACAGGGGGGCAGGCTACACCTTC
many | TRBJ1-6 | TRBV3-1 | TRBD1 | CASSPWTGRTNSPLHF | TGTGCCAGCAGCCCCTGGACAGGAAGGACTAATTCACCCCTCCACTTT
few | TRBJ1-2 | TRBV18 | NA | CASSPPDVYYGYTF | TGTGCCAGCTCTCCCCCGGACGTTTACTATGGCTACACCTTC
NA | TRBJ1-2 | TRBV4-1 | NA | CASTEGGHSNYGYTF | TGCGCCAGTACAGAGGGGGGGCACTCAAACTATGGCTACACCTTC
few | TRBJ2-7 | TRBV2 | NA | CASSDLEEGTTDDYEQYF | TGTGCCAGCAGTGACTTAGAGGAGGGGACAACAGACGACTACGAGCAGTACTTC
NA | TRBJ1-2 | TRBV12-3/TRBV12-4 | NA | CASKGINYGYTF | TGTGCCAGCAAAGGAATTAACTATGGCTACACCTTC
NA | TRBJ1-2 | TRBV6-1 | TRBD1 | CASSEGTGGVDGYTF | TGTGCCAGCAGTGAAGGGACAGGGGGTGTGGACGGCTACACCTTC
NA | TRBJ1-5 | TRBV27 | NA | CASSLGGTRRQPQHF | TGTGCCAGCAGTTTAGGGGGGACAAGGCGGCAGCCCCAGCATTTT
few | TRBJ1-6 | TRBV6-1 | NA | CASNRAHANSPLHF | TGTGCCAGCAACCGGGCCCACGCTAATTCACCCCTCCACTTT
many | TRBJ2-5 | TRBV6-1 | TRBD1 | CASSLETGELQTQYF | TGTGCCAGCAGTCTGGAGACAGGGGAGCTTCAGACCCAGTACTTC
NA | TRBJ1-1 | TRBV5-1 | NA | CASSRTERKNTEAFF | TGCGCCAGCAGCCGGACAGAGAGAAAGAACACTGAAGCTTTCTTT
few | TRBJ2-3 | TRBV14 | NA | CASSRGLAWSTDTQYF | TGTGCCAGCAGCCGGGGGTTAGCGTGGAGCACAGATACGCAGTATTTT